Following are 20 T cell receptor beta chains from one sample sequenced in a study of blood T cells in healthy people across ages. With a J-beta primer mix and a sample-barcoded 5' primer, a second PCR ran about 6 to 11 cycles. One entry per CDR3 protein results from TCRdb running MiXCR on the 5' RACE reads. The repertoire includes under 850,000 distinct CDR3 sequences, roughly 40% of them detected once, and under 15% sits in the top ten. The source material was blood. These receptors were taken from a man aged 18 to 29 in good health.

This clonotype was counted between two and nine times. The rearrangement uses TRBV28 and TRBJ1-2, with a possible D match to TRBD1 (5 bases). The germline V gene has CDR1 MDHEN and CDR2 SYDVKM. The CDR3 sequence is 13 residues long. V lost 10 bases, J lost 3 bases, and 15 bases lay in between. CDR3 protein: CATSTQGYYGYTF. The CDR3 DNA reads as TGTGCCACAAGCACTCAGGGATACTATGGCTACACCTTC.

This clonotype was detected many times. The junction departs from germline at one end; a sequencing error may be responsible. The chain uses TRBV5-1 and TRBJ2-7; possibly TRBD2 for D (6 bases). The CDR3 length is 14 residues. Germline CDR1 is SGHRS and CDR2 is YFSETQ. The CDR3 nucleotides read TGTGCCAGCAGCTCCGGGACTGCTACCTACGAGCAGTACTTC. Translated, it gives CASSSGTATYEQYF.

This clonotype has ten or more counts. This chain connects TRBV29-1 to TRBJ2-1; no definite D call. The CDR3 has 11 amino acids. Germline loops: CDR1 SQVTM, CDR2 ANQGSEA. V lost 4 bases to trimming and J lost 4 bases, with 5 bases between them. DNA for the CDR3: TGCAGCGTTGGAGGTTACAATGAGCAGTTCTTC. It encodes CSVGGYNEQFF.

This chain joins TRBV6-5 and TRBJ1-2, with D maybe TRBD1 (5 bases). This CDR3 has 16 residues. Deletions cut 0 bases from V and 2 bases from J, with 13 bases between. Per germline, CDR1 MNHEY and CDR2 SVGAGI. Here the CDR3 DNA reads TGTGCCAGCAGTTACTCGGGCCGCAGGGCGAACTATGGCTACACCTTC. Its translation: CASSYSGRRANYGYTF.

This clonotype appeared a few times. The V call is TRBV7-2, the J call TRBJ1-2; the D gene is possibly TRBD1 (5 bases). The germline CDR1 and CDR2 sequences are SGHTA and FQGNSA. CDR3 size: 18 residues. V was pared by 1 base and J by 1 base, with 19 bases between. CDR3 bases: TGTGCCAGCAGCTTAGTTGTAGGGGCCCGGGGGAATAACTATGGCTACACCTTC. Protein product: CASSLVVGARGNNYGYTF.

The chain uses TRBV6-5 and TRBJ2-5, with D tentatively TRBD1 (7 bases). CDR3 length equals 13 residues. V was clipped by 8 bases and J by 11 bases, with 21 bases between them. The germline gives CDR1 MNHEY, CDR2 SVGAGI. For the CDR3, the DNA is TGTGCCAGCGCGTATCCAGGGGGGCATGAGCAGTACTTC. Translating gives CASAYPGGHEQYF.

The gene calls are TRBV7-8 and TRBJ2-7; weak D call: TRBD2 (5 bases). V gave up 3 bases and J gave up 5 bases, with 14 bases separating them. The CDR3 loop spans 14 amino acids. CDR1 and CDR2 from the germline V gene are SGHVS and FQNEAQ. The CDR3 region has the DNA TGTGCCAGCAGCTTGGAGAGGGATTATGACGAGCAGTACTTC. Amino acids: CASSLERDYDEQYF.

As concerns this clonotype: The junction differs from germline at one of its ends, possibly a read error. The rearrangement uses TRBV12-3 or TRBV12-4 and TRBJ2-1; no clear D. This CDR3 comprises 13 residues. CDR3 sequence (DNA): TGTGCCCGCAGACCTCCCCCAGTCCTTGAGCAGTTCTTC. Translation: CARRPPPVLEQFF.

This clonotype was recorded many times. The genes are TRBV5-1 and TRBJ2-7; possibly TRBD1 for D (6 bases). The CDR3 runs 16 residues. V was trimmed by 3 bases and J by 2 bases, leaving 18 bases between them. The germline gives CDR1 SGHRS, CDR2 YFSETQ. CDR3 loop: CASSWGHGLTTYEQYF. The DNA for the CDR3 is TGCGCCAGCAGCTGGGGACATGGGCTGACTACCTACGAGCAGTACTTC. Filled out from reference TRBV5-1 and TRBJ2-7, the complete variable domain reads KAGVTQTPRYLIKTRGQQVTLSCSPISGHRSVSWYQQTPGQGLQFLFEYFSETQRNKGNFPGRFSGRQFSNSRSEMNVSTLELGDSALYLCASSWGHGLTTYEQYFGPGTRLTVT.

The chain has TRBV12-3 or TRBV12-4 and TRBJ1-2; D is perhaps TRBD1 (5 bases). With 4 bases removed from V and 1 base from J, the gap between germline ends came to 10 bases. The CDR3 spans 14 residues. The CDR3 sequence is CASSWAGLNYGYTF. The CDR3 DNA follows: TGTGCCAGCAGTTGGGCAGGGCTTAACTATGGCTACACCTTC.

Only a few counts were recorded for this clonotype. One end of the junction fails to match germline, which may point to a read error. The chain links TRBV9 to TRBJ2-2; 7 nucleotides agree with TRBD2. The germline V gene encodes CDR1 SGDLS and CDR2 YYNGEE. The CDR3 consists of 16 residues. CDR3 sequence: CASSVDAGRGTGELFF. In DNA form, the CDR3 reads TGTGCCAGCAGTGTAGATGCGGGGAGGGGAACCGGGGAGCTGTTTTTT.

This clonotype was seen a few times. The chain joins TRBV5-4 to TRBJ2-7; D gene uncertain. Germline CDR1 and CDR2: SGHNT and YYREEE (reference sequence). The V end was cut by 4 bases, the J end by 6 bases, with 11 bases between. The CDR3 is 12 residues long. The CDR3 spells CASSETYGEQYF. In DNA, the CDR3 is TGTGCCAGCAGCGAAACCTATGGCGAGCAGTACTTC. The full variable domain, with the rest looked up from reference TRBV5-4 and TRBJ2-7, is ETGVTQSPTHLIKTRGQQVTLRCSSQSGHNTVSWYQQALGQGPQFIFQYYREEENGRGNFPPRFSGLQFPNYSSELNVNALELDDSALYLCASSETYGEQYFGPGTRLTVT.

This chain uses TRBV6-6 with TRBJ1-6, with 8 bases that match TRBD1. V gave up 8 bases and J gave up 10 bases; unmatched junction bases: 10. From germline, CDR1 is MNHNY and CDR2 SVGAGI (reference sequence). The CDR3 length is 14 residues. For the CDR3, the DNA is TGTGCCAGCGAAGACAGGGGTTCGGGATCACCCCTCCACTTT. Its translation is CASEDRGSGSPLHF.

The chain uses TRBV20-1 and TRBJ2-7; D unclear. The ends were cut back, 0 bases at V and 3 bases at J, with 9 bases in the middle. Germline-derived CDR1 and CDR2 are DFQATT and SNEGSKA (reference sequence). The CDR3 extends over 13 amino acids. The CDR3 sequence is CSARDPGYYEQYF. DNA for the CDR3: TGCAGTGCTAGAGACCCAGGATACTACGAGCAGTACTTC.

This clonotype was counted only a few times. At one end the junction does not follow the germline gene, possibly because of a read error. CDR3 in amino acids: CAIRGQGIDDERFF. The CDR3 DNA reads as TGTGCCATCAGGGGACAGGGAATCGACGATGAGCGGTTCTTC. The V call is TRBV10-3, the J call TRBJ2-1; 9 positions agree with TRBD1. CDR1 and CDR2 (germline): ENHRY, SYGVKD. There are 14 residues in the CDR3.

A few counts support this clonotype. This chain links TRBV18 with TRBJ2-7, with 8 bases fitting TRBD1. V lost 3 bases to trimming and J lost 5 bases; unmatched junction nucleotides: 9. Germline V lookup: CDR1 KGHSH, CDR2 LQKENI. This CDR3 contains 15 residues. The DNA of the CDR3 is TGTGCCAGCTCACCGGGTCTGCAGGGGGCCGACGAGCAGTACTTC. Translating it yields CASSPGLQGADEQYF.

Only a few counts were recorded for this clonotype. The rearrangement joins TRBV20-1 to TRBJ2-5; possibly TRBD2 for D (7 bases). Between the trimmed V and J ends, which lost 5 bases and 11 bases, there was a span of 27 bases. The CDR3 consists of 15 residues. CDR1 and CDR2 (germline): DFQATT, SNEGSKA (reference sequence). The DNA of the CDR3 is TGCAGTGCTCCTAAGACGGGGGGCGCGTACAATGAGCAGTACTTC. It specifies CSAPKTGGAYNEQYF.

This clonotype was recorded a few times. The chain couples TRBV7-2 to TRBJ1-2; 7 bases line up with TRBD1. Germline CDR1 and CDR2: SGHTA and FQGNSA. V shed 1 base and J 3 bases; nucleotides not matched to a gene: 11. This CDR3 has 17 residues. The CDR3 DNA reads as TGTGCCAGCAGCTTAGGCCCAAGACAGGGTCTCGACTATGGCTACACCTTC. Its protein product is CASSLGPRQGLDYGYTF.

In DNA, the CDR3 is TGCGCCAGCAGCCTCATCCCCGGGGGGCCGGGGTCAGAAAAACTGTTTTTT. Amino acid sequence: CASSLIPGGPGSEKLFF. The V and J genes are TRBV4-3 and TRBJ1-4; possibly TRBD1 for D (6 bases). CDR1 and CDR2 from the germline V gene are LGHNA and YSLEER. Trimming removed 4 bases from V and 8 bases from J, with 23 bases in between. CDR3 size: 17 residues.

This clonotype has more than one count but fewer than ten. This chain uses TRBV12-3 or TRBV12-4 with TRBJ1-2; 9 bases are a match to TRBD1. Germline trimming cut 5 bases from V and 8 bases from J; bases unmatched to any gene: 9. This CDR3 has 14 amino acids. CDR3 loop: CASSRTGEVGGYTF. In nucleotides, the CDR3 is TGTGCCAGCAGTCGGACAGGGGAAGTGGGCGGCTACACCTTC.